This T cell receptor beta chain was identified during a study of blood T cell repertoires in COVID-19. Using immunoSEQ multiplex PCR, the repertoire was profiled, and TCRdb retains in-frame clones only, with some absent. The repertoire holds about 380,000 clones, with around 89% as singletons. Germline CDR1 and CDR2: KGHSH and LQKENI. The V segment lost 1 base and the J segment 1 base; nucleotides outside the gene matches: 2. CDR3 length: 15 residues. The sequence came from a woman aged 18-30 years who had recovered from COVID-19. This chain joins TRBV18 and TRBJ2-3, with TRBD1 identical over 7 bases. The sample consisted of PBMCs or T cells enriched from blood (not recorded which). CDR3 in DNA: TGTGCCAGCTCACCACTAACAGGGGGCACAGATACGCAGTATTTT. Encoded protein: CASSPLTGGTDTQYF.